This T cell receptor (beta chain) was retrieved from a study of early T cells in non-severe SARS-CoV-2 infection. Study details: Chains stayed unpaired after sequencing of bulk RNA from unsorted whole blood.

TCRdb independently ran MiXCR on the 5' RACE reads; one entry per CDR3 protein. The data contain approximately 46,000 distinct CDR3 sequences, around 6% of them singletons. The sample holds a few counts of this clonotype. Material for sequencing was whole blood. The sequence was obtained from an adult who was a healthcare worker with PCR-confirmed SARS-CoV-2 infection or an uninfected control (not recorded which).

The chain's CDR3 is CASSVAIYGYTF. The CDR3 DNA reads as TGTGCCAGCAGTGTGGCCATCTATGGCTACACCTTC. The chain has TRBV2 and TRBJ1-2; no clear D. The V and J ends lost 4 bases and 4 bases respectively, with 7 bases between them. Germline V CDR1 and CDR2: SNHLY, FYNNEI. CDR3 length: 12 amino acids.